The T cell receptor beta chain described here comes from a study of beta chain features in type 1 diabetes. Study results and limitations: Type 1 diabetes patients had TCRB CDR3s that were shorter (moderately but significantly so) in all four CD4+ subsets. Patients and controls would share equally any PCR tilt toward shorter templates. Patients with type 1 diabetes showed fewer VDJ junction insertions and more deletions.

As concerns this clone: Its antigen is currently unknown.

Each of the CD4+ naive, central memory, regulatory and stem cell-like memory populations was sorted via CD45RO/CCR7/CD25/CD127/CD95/CD27. Investigators reverse transcribed all isolated RNA, so they sequenced expressed TCRB transcripts. The repertoire was sequenced with immunoSEQ multiplex PCR; TCRdb's copy has only in-frame clones and lacks some. The sample yields about 650,000 clones, 9.5% to 15% seen once. The CDR3 contains 15 residues. V shed 0 bases and J shed 4 bases, with 12 bases lying between them. From germline, CDR1 is SGHAT and CDR2 FQNNGV. The sequenced material came from naive CD4+ T cells from blood. The source of this sequence is a man aged 25 to 45 with type 1 diabetes. V gene TRBV11-2 combines with J gene TRBJ2-5; no reliable D call. The CDR3 is CASSLDSVGVETQYF. The CDR3 DNA is TGTGCCAGCAGCTTAGATTCGGTTGGGGTAGAGACCCAGTACTTC.